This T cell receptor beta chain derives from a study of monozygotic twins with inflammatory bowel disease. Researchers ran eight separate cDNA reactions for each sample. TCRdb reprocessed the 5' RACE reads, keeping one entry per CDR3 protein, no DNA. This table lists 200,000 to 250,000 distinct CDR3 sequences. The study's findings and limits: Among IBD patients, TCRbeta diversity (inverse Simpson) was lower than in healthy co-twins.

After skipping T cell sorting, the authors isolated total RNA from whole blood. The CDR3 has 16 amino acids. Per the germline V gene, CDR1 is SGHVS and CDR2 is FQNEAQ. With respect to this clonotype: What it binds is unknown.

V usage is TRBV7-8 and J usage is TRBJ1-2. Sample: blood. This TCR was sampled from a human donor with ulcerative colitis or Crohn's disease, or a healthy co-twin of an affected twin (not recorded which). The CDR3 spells CASSLAGTAFGGGYTF.